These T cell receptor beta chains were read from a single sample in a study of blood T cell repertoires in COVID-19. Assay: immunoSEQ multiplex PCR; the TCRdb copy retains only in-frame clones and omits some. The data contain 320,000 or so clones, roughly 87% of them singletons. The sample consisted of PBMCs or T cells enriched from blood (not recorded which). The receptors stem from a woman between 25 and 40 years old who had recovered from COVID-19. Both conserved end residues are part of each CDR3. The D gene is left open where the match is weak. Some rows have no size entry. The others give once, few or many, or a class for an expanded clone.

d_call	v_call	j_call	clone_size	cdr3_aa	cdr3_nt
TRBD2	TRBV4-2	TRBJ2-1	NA	CASSQTPPGLAGVGNNEQFF	TGTGCCAGCAGCCAAACTCCCCCGGGACTAGCGGGGGTGGGTAACAATGAGCAGTTCTTC
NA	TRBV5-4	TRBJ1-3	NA	CATGTSSGNTIYF	TGTGCCACCGGGACTTCCTCTGGAAACACCATATATTTT
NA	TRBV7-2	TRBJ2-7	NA	CASSFKWEEQYF	TGTGCCAGCAGCTTCAAATGGGAGGAGCAGTACTTC
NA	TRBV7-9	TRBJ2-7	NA	CASSRGASYEQYF	TGTGCCAGCTCTCGGGGGGCATCCTACGAGCAGTACTTC
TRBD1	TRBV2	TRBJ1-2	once	CASSSTGTVYGYTF	TGTGCCAGCAGTAGCACCGGGACAGTCTATGGCTACACCTTC
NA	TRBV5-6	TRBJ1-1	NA	CASSFRQNTEAFF	TGTGCCAGCAGCTTTCGACAGAACACTGAAGCTTTCTTT
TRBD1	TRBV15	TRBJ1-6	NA	CATSRWDSGNSPLHF	TGTGCCACCAGCAGATGGGACAGCGGTAATTCACCCCTCCACTTT
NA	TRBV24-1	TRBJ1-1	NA	CATRRGETEAFF	TGTGCCACCCGACGGGGGGAGACTGAAGCTTTCTTT
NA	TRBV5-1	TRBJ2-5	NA	CASSGGTAGETQYF	TGCGCCAGCAGCGGGGGGACCGCGGGAGAGACCCAGTACTTC
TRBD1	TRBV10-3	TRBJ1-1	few	CATRGDRAGSEAFF	TGTGCCACGCGGGGGGACAGGGCGGGATCTGAAGCTTTCTTT
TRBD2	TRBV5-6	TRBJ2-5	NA	CASSLDGLAGVNRRTQYF	TGTGCCAGCAGCTTGGATGGTCTAGCGGGGGTCAATAGGAGGACCCAGTACTTC
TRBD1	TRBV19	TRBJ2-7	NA	CASSIGTGDYEQYF	TGTGCCAGTAGTATTGGGACAGGGGACTACGAGCAGTACTTC
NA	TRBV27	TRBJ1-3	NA	CASSPAGGLLGNTIYF	TGTGCCAGCAGTCCAGCGGGGGGGCTTCTCGGAAACACCATATATTTT
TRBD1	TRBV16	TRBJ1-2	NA	CASSQTGQEFNGYTF	TGTGCCAGCAGCCAAACGGGACAGGAGTTTAATGGCTACACCTTC
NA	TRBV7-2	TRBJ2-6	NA	CASSMQLPGANVLTF	TGTGCCAGCAGCATGCAACTCCCTGGGGCCAACGTCCTGACTTTC
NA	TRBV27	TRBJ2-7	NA	CASSPNSVVYEQYF	TGTGCCAGCAGTCCGAACTCGGTCGTCTACGAGCAGTACTTC
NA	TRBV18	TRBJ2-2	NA	CASSPQGSTGELFF	TGTGCCAGCTCACCTCAGGGGAGCACCGGGGAGCTGTTTTTT
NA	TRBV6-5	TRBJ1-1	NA	CASNGLRNTEAFF	TGTGCCAGCAATGGGCTCCGGAACACTGAAGCTTTCTTT
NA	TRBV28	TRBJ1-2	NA	CASSLVFPANYGYTF	TGTGCCAGCAGTTTAGTCTTCCCAGCTAACTATGGCTACACCTTC
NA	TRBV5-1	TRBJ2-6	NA	CASSPPGSSGANVLTF	TGCGCCAGCAGCCCCCCGGGGAGCTCTGGGGCCAACGTCCTGACTTTC
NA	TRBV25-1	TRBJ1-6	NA	CASKTENRNSPLHF	TGTGCCAGCAAGACAGAAAACAGGAATTCACCCCTCCACTTT
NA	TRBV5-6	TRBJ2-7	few	CASSLEARGYEQYF	TGTGCCAGCAGCTTGGAGGCCAGGGGCTACGAGCAGTACTTC
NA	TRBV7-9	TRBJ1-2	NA	CASSAGTDPSNYGYTF	TGTGCCAGCAGCGCGGGGACGGACCCTTCTAACTATGGCTACACCTTC
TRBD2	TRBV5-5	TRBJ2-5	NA	CASSFGSGGGAQETQYF	TGTGCCAGCAGTTTTGGGAGTGGCGGGGGAGCACAAGAGACCCAGTACTTC
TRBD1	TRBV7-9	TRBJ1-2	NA	CASSWDSDYGYTF	TGTGCCAGCAGTTGGGACAGCGACTATGGCTACACCTTC
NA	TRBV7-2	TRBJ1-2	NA	CASSLGVPSNYGYTF	TGTGCCAGCAGCTTAGGAGTTCCGTCTAACTATGGCTACACCTTC
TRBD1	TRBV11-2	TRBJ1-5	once	CASSLGGTGIKQPQHF	TGTGCCAGCAGCTTAGGCGGGACAGGGATTAAACAGCCCCAGCATTTT
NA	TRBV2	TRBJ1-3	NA	CASSELQGLSGNTIYF	TGTGCCAGCAGTGAACTGCAGGGACTCTCTGGAAACACCATATATTTT
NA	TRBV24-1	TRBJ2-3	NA	CATSEVGSTDTQYF	TGTGCCACCAGTGAGGTCGGGAGCACAGATACGCAGTATTTT
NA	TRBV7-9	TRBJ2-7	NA	CASSLGTQGGWGQYF	TGTGCCAGCAGCTTAGGAACTCAGGGGGGCTGGGGGCAGTACTTC
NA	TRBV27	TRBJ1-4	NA	CASKTGRGDEKLFF	TGTGCCAGCAAAACAGGCAGGGGAGATGAAAAACTGTTTTTT
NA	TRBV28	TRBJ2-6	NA	CASSLYASGANVLTF	TGTGCCAGCAGTTTATACGCGTCTGGGGCCAACGTCCTGACTTTC
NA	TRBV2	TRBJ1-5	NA	CASSERLDNNQPQHF	TGTGCCAGCAGTGAAAGACTGGACAACAATCAGCCCCAGCATTTT
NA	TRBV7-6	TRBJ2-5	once	CASSLGRGLGQETQYF	TGTGCCAGCAGCTTAGGACGGGGATTGGGGCAAGAGACCCAGTACTTC
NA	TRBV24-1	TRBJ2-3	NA	CATSEKGNTDTQYF	TGTGCCACCAGCGAGAAGGGGAACACAGATACGCAGTATTTT
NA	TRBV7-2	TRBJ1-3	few	CASSLLGRGSASGNTIYF	TGTGCCAGCAGCTTATTAGGGCGGGGCAGCGCCTCTGGAAACACCATATATTTT
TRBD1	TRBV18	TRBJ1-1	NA	CASSPSQGPNTEAFF	TGTGCCAGCTCACCATCACAGGGGCCGAACACTGAAGCTTTCTTT
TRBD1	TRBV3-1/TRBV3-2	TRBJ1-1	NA	CASSPRSGGGTEAFF	TGTGCCAGCAGCCCGAGGTCAGGGGGCGGCACTGAAGCTTTCTTT